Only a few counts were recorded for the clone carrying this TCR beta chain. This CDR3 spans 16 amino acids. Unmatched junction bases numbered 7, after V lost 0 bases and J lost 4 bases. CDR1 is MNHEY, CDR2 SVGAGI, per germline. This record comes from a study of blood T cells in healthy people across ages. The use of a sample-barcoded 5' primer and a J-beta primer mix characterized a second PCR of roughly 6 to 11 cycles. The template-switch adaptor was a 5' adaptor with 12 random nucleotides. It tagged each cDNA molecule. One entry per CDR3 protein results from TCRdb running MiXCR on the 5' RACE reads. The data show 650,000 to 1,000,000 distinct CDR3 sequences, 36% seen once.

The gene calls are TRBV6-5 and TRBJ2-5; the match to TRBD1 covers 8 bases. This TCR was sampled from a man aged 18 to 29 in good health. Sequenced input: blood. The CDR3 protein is CASSYSEQGGGETQYF. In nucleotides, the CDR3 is TGTGCCAGCAGTTACTCCGAACAGGGGGGAGGAGAGACCCAGTACTTC.